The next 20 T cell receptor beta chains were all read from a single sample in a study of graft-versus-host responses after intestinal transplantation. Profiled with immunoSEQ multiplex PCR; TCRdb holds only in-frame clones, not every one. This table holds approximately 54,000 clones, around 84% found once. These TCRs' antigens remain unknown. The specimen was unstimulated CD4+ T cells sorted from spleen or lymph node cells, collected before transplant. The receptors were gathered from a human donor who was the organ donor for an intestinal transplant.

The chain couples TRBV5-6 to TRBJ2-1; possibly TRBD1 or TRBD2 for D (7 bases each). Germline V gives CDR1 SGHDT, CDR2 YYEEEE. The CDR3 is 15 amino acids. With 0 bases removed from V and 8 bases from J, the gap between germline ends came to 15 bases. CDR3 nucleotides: TGTGCCAGCAGCTTGGTGGGAGGGAGGGGGCATGAGCAGTTCTTC. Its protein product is CASSLVGGRGHEQFF.

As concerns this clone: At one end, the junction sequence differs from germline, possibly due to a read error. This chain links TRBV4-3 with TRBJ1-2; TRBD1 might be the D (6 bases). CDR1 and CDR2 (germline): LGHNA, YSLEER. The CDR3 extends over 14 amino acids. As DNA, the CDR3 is TGCGCCAGCAGCCAAGATTGGGGGGGCACCGGGTTCTCCTTC. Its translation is CASSQDWGGTGFSF.

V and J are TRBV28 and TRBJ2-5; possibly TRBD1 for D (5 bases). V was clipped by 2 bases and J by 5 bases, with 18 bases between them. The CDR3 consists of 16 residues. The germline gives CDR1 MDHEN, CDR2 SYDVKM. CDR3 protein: CASSLPAQGPRETQYF. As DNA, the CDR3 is TGTGCCAGCAGTTTACCCGCCCAGGGTCCCCGGGAGACCCAGTACTTC.

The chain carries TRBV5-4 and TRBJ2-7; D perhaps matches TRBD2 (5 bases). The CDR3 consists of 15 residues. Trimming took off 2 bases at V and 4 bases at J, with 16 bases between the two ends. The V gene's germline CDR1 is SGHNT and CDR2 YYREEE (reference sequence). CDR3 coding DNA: TGTGCCAGCAGCTTTATTGGAGGCTCTTCATACGAGCAGTACTTC. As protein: CASSFIGGSSYEQYF.

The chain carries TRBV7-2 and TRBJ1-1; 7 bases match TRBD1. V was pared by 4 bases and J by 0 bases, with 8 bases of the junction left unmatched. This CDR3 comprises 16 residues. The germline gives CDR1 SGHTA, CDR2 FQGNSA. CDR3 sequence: CASSSDRVGMNTEAFF. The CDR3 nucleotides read TGTGCCAGCAGCTCCGACAGGGTGGGGATGAACACTGAAGCTTTCTTT.

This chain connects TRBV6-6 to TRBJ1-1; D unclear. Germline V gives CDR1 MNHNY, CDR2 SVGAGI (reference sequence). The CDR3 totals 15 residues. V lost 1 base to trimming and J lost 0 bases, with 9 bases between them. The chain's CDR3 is CASSYYGSMNTEAFF. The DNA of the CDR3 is TGTGCCAGCAGTTACTACGGCAGTATGAACACTGAAGCTTTCTTT.

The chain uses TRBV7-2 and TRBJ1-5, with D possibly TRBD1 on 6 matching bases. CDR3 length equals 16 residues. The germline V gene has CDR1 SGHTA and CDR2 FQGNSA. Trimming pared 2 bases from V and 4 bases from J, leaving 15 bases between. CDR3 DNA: TGTGCCAGCAGCTTATGGGGGGCGGGTTTAAATCAGCCCCAGCATTTT. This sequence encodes CASSLWGAGLNQPQHF.

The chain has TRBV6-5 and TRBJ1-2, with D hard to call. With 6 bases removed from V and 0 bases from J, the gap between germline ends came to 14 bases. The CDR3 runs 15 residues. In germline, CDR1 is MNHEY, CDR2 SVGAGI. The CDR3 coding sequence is TGTGCCAGCAGGGCGGGGAGGCAAGCTAACTATGGCTACACCTTC. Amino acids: CASRAGRQANYGYTF.

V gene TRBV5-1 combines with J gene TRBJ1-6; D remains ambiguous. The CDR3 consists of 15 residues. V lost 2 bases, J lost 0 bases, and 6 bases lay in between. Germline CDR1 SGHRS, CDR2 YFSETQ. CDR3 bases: TGCGCCAGCAGCTTAACTAGCTCCTATAATTCACCCCTCCACTTT. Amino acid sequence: CASSLTSSYNSPLHF.

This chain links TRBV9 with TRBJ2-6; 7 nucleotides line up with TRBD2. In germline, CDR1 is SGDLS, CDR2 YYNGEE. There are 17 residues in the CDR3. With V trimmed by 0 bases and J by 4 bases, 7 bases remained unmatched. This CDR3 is CASSVDKGRVGANVLTF. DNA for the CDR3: TGTGCCAGCAGCGTAGATAAGGGGAGGGTCGGGGCCAACGTCCTGACTTTC.

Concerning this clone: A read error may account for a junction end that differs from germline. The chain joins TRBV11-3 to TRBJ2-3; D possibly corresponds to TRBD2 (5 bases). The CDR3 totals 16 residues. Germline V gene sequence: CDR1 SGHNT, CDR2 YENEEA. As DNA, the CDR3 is TGTGCCGGCAGCTTAGCGAGCGTTGGTATCTCAGATACGCAGTATTTT. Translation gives CAGSLASVGISDTQYF. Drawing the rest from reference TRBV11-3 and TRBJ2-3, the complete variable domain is EAGVVQSPRYKIIEKKQPVAFWCNPISGHNTLYWYLQNLGQGPELLIRYENEEAVDDSQLPKDRFSAERLKGVDSTLKIQPAELGDSAVYLCAGSLASVGISDTQYFGPGTRLTVL.

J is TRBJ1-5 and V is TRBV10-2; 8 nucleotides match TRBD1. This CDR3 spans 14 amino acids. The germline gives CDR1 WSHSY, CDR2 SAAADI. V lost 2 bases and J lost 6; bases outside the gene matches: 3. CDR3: CASSERQGSQPQHF. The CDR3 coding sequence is TGCGCCAGCAGTGAGCGACAGGGGAGTCAGCCCCAGCATTTT.

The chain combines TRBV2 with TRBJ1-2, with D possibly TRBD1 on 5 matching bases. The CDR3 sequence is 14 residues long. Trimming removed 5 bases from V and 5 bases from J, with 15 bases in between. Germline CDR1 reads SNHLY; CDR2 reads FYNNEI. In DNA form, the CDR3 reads TGTGCCAGCAGTAAAGAGGGGATCGGGTATGGCTACACCTTC. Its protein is CASSKEGIGYGYTF.

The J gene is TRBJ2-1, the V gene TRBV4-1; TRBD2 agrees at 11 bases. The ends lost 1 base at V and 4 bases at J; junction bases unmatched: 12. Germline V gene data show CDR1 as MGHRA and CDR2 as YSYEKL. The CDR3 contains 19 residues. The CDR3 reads CASSQVKGKGLAVYNEQFF. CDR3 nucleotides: TGCGCCAGCAGCCAAGTGAAAGGGAAGGGACTAGCGGTGTACAATGAGCAGTTCTTC.

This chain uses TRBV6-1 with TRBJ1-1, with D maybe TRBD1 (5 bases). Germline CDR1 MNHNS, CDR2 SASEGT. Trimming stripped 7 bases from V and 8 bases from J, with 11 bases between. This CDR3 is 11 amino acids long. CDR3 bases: TGTGCCAGCAACTTACCAGGGGAAGCTTTCTTT. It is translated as CASNLPGEAFF.

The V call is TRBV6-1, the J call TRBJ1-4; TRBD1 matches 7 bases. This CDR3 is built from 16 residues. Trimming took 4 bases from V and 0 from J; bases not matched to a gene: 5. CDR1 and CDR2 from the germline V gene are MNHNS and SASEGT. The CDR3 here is CASSGRQGATNEKLFF. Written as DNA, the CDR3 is TGTGCCAGCAGTGGTCGACAGGGAGCAACTAATGAAAAACTGTTTTTT.

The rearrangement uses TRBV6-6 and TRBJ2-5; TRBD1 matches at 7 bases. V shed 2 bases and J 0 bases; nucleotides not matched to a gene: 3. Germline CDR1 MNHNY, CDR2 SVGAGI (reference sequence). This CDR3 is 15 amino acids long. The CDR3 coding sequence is TGTGCCAGCAGTTACAGGGGGCGGTACCAAGAGACCCAGTACTTC. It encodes CASSYRGRYQETQYF.

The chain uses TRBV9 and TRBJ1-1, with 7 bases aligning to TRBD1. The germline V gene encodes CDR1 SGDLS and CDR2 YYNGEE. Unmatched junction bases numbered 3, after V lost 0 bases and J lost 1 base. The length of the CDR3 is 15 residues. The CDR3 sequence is CASSVVAGGNTEAFF. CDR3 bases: TGTGCCAGCAGCGTAGTGGCAGGGGGGAACACTGAAGCTTTCTTT.

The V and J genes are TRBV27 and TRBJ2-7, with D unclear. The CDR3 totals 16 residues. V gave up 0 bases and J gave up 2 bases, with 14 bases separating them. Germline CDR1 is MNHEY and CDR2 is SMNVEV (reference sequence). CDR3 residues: CASSLSPVGGTYEQYF. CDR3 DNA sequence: TGTGCCAGCAGTTTATCGCCTGTGGGCGGAACCTACGAGCAGTACTTC.

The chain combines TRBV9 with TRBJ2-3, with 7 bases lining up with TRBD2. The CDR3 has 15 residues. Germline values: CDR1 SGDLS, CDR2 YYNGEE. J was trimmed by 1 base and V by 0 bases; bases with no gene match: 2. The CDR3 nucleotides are TGTGCCAGCAGCGTAGACCGGGGGGGCACAGATACGCAGTATTTT. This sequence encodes CASSVDRGGTDTQYF.